The rows below give T cell receptor beta chains drawn from one sample of a study of T cell repertoires in cytomegalovirus infection. MiXCR, run by TCRdb on the reads, gives a single entry per CDR3 protein. The top ten clones hold 10% to 15% of a sample with some 940,000 distinct CDR3 sequences, approximately 31% of them seen once. Their antigens are not known. The sequences come from cultured CD8+ T cells from PBMCs, collected from culture after CMV antigen stimulation. These receptors were collected from a human donor in good health (CMV status not recorded). Some clones in this sample may be carry-over from other donors' samples. Both conserved end residues are part of each CDR3. The order of the fields is D gene, clone size, V gene, J gene, CDR3 DNA, CDR3 protein. D genes are given only for firm matches. Clone size is not always given. Where it is, it says once, few, many or a class for expanded clones.

NA	NA	TRBV27	TRBJ1-6	TGTGCCAGCTGTTTATACGTTATAGGGTCCTATAATTCACCCCTCCACTTT	CASCLYVIGSYNSPLHF
TRBD1	NA	TRBV15	TRBJ1-2	TGTGCCACCAGCAGAGACCGGACAGGGGGATTTGGCTACACCTTC	CATSRDRTGGFGYTF
NA	few	TRBV7-2	TRBJ2-1	TGTGCCAGCAGGGGAACAGCGACCGCGGCGTACAATGAGCAGTTCTTC	CASRGTATAAYNEQFF
TRBD1	NA	TRBV7-9	TRBJ2-7	TGTGCCAGCAGCCACCGGGACAGGGAGCCCTACGAGCAGTACTTC	CASSHRDREPYEQYF
NA	few	TRBV12-3/TRBV12-4	TRBJ2-5	TGTGCCAGCAGTGAGAGAGGCAGTGAAGAGACCCAGTACTTC	CASSERGSEETQYF
NA	few	TRBV9	TRBJ2-3	TGTGCCAGCAGCGCCCACCAGGGCGGGTCAGATACGCAGTATTTT	CASSAHQGGSDTQYF
NA	many	TRBV7-2	TRBJ1-2	TGTGCCAGCAGCCCAGGGGCCGGGCGAATCCCCTATGGCTACACCTTC	CASSPGAGRIPYGYTF
TRBD2	few	TRBV6-5	TRBJ2-3	TGTGCCAGCAGTTACTGGCCAGCGGGGGACTCCACAGATACGCAGTATTTT	CASSYWPAGDSTDTQYF
TRBD1	NA	TRBV7-9	TRBJ1-5	TGTGCCAGCAGCATTTCTACAGGGGATCAGCCCCAGCATTTT	CASSISTGDQPQHF
NA	NA	TRBV7-9	TRBJ2-3	TGTGCCAGCAGCCCCCGAGCGGACCTAGCAATCACAGATACGCAGTATTTT	CASSPRADLAITDTQYF
NA	NA	TRBV15	TRBJ1-4	TGTGCCACCAGCAGAGTAGGATCGGTGGTTAATGAAAAACTGTTTTTT	CATSRVGSVVNEKLFF
TRBD1	NA	TRBV29-1	TRBJ1-2	TGCAGCGGGACAGGGGGCGAGGACTATGGCTACACCTTC	CSGTGGEDYGYTF
NA	many	TRBV6-2/TRBV6-3	TRBJ2-6	TGTGCCAGCAGTTACGGACCTGGGGCCAACGTCCTGACTTTC	CASSYGPGANVLTF
TRBD2	NA	TRBV6-4	TRBJ2-1	TGTGCCAGCACCCACGGGGGGGAGCAGTTCTTC	CASTHGGEQFF
NA	many	TRBV7-8	TRBJ1-2	TGTGCCAGCAGCTTATCCCTTGGGGCCGAGGGGGGCTACACCTTC	CASSLSLGAEGGYTF
TRBD1	few	TRBV3-1	TRBJ2-3	TGTGCCAGCAGCACGGGACAGCTATTAACCGATACGCAGTATTTT	CASSTGQLLTDTQYF
NA	once	TRBV6-5	TRBJ1-4	TGTGCCAGCAGCCCAACAGGGTTACCTAATGAAAAACTGTTTTTT	CASSPTGLPNEKLFF
NA	NA	TRBV5-1	TRBJ1-1	TGCGCCAGCAGCTTGGGGCACCGAGAAGCTTTCTTT	CASSLGHREAFF
TRBD1	NA	TRBV7-9	TRBJ1-2	TGTGCCAGCAGCTTTTCGGACAGGGGGCTCCTCTATGGCTACACCTTC	CASSFSDRGLLYGYTF
TRBD2	few	TRBV6-4	TRBJ2-3	TGTGCCAGCAAAGAGACTAGCGGGGGAGTGTTCGATACGCAGTATTTT	CASKETSGGVFDTQYF
TRBD1	NA	TRBV7-9	TRBJ2-7	TGTGCCAGCAGCTTAGCGCCCAGGGGGCAGCGCGAGCAGTACTTC	CASSLAPRGQREQYF
NA	few	TRBV6-6	TRBJ1-1	TGTGCCAGCAGTTACCAACACCCTGAAGCTTTCTTT	CASSYQHPEAFF
NA	NA	TRBV20-1	TRBJ2-4	TGCAGTGCTAGAGCCCCTCAGGGGGGGGCGAAAGCCAAAAACATTCAGTACTTC	CSARAPQGGAKAKNIQYF
NA	few	TRBV10-3	TRBJ2-7	TGTGCCATCAGTGAGTTAGGGAGGGGGGAATCCTACGAGCAGTACTTC	CAISELGRGESYEQYF
TRBD2	NA	TRBV6-2/TRBV6-3	TRBJ2-2	TGTGCCAGCAGCGATGGACTAGCGGGGGAGACGAACACCGGGGAGCTGTTTTTT	CASSDGLAGETNTGELFF
NA	NA	TRBV7-8	TRBJ1-4	TGTGCCAGCAGCCGGGAGGGGGGCGATGAAAAACTGTTTTTT	CASSREGGDEKLFF
NA	NA	TRBV9	TRBJ2-1	TGTGCCAGCACCTCATCCGGGGCACCGACCGGGGAGCAGTTCTTC	CASTSSGAPTGEQFF
NA	many	TRBV7-2	TRBJ2-2	TGTGCCAGCAGCTTTTCCAGGCTCGGTCCCGGGGAGCTGTTTTTT	CASSFSRLGPGELFF